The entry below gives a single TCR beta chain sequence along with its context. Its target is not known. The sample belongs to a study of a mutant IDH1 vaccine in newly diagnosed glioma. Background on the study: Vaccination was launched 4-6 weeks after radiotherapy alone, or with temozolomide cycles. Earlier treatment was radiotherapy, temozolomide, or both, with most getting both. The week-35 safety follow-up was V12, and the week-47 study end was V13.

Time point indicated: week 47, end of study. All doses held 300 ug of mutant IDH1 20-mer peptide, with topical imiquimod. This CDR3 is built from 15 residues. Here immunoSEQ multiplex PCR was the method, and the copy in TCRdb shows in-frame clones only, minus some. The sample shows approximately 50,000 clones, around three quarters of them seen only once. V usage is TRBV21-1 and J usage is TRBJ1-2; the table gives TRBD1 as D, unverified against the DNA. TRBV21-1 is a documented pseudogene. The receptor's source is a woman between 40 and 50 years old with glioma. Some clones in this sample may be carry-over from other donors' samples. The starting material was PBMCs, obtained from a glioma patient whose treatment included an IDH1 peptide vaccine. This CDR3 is CASSGDRTSNYGYTF. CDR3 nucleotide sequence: TGTGCCAGCAGCGGGGACAGGACGTCTAACTATGGCTACACCTTC.